The source of this TCR beta chain is a study of tumor T cells in aggressive B-cell lymphoma. Clones were read by immunoSEQ multiplex PCR, and TCRdb kept only the in-frame ones, dropping some. The sample has roughly 1,700 clones, about nine tenths seen once. CDR3 length equals 16 residues. V shed 0 bases and J shed 1 base, with 13 bases lying between them. Germline lookup yields CDR1 SGHRS and CDR2 YFSETQ. The rearrangement uses TRBV5-1 and TRBJ1-2; D gene uncertain. The TCR was taken from an adult with diffuse large B cell lymphoma. The sample taken for sequencing was tumor tissue. For the CDR3, the DNA is TGCGCCAGCAGCTTGGCTGTTTCCCAGGATAACTATGGCTACACCTTC. Encoded protein: CASSLAVSQDNYGYTF.